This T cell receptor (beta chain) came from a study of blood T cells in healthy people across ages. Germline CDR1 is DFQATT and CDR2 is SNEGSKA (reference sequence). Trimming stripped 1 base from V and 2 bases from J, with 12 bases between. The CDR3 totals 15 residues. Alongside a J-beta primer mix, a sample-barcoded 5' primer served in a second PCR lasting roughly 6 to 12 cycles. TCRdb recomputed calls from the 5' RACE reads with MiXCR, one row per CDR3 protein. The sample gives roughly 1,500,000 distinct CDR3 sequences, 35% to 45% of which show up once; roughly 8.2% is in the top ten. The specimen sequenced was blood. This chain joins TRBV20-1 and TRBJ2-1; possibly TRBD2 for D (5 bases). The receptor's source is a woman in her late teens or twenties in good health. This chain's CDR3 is CSARGVYGAYNEQFF. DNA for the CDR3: TGCAGTGCTAGAGGGGTCTACGGGGCCTACAATGAGCAGTTCTTC.